Listed below are T cell receptor beta chains from one sample, sequenced in a study of cytomegalovirus exposure and HLA in healthy donors. Some clones are missing from TCRdb's copy, which holds only in-frame ones; the method was immunoSEQ multiplex PCR. This sample carries fewer than 150,000 clones, about 74% of them seen once, and the ten largest clones take approximately 2%. The sample comprised PBMCs. These receptors all stem from a man in his thirties or forties in good health and CMV-seronegative. Both conserved end residues are part of each CDR3. Each record gives: J gene, clone size, D gene, V gene, CDR3 protein, CDR3 DNA. The D gene is left open where the match is weak. Expanded clones get a size class; other rows say once, few or many, or leave the size out.

TRBJ1-5 . TRBD1 TRBV7-9 CASSGTGGLSNQPQHF TGTGCCAGCAGCGGGACAGGGGGCCTTAGCAATCAGCCCCAGCATTTT
TRBJ1-1 few . TRBV11-3 CASSFGRNTEAFF TGTGCCAGCAGCTTCGGTCGGAACACTGAAGCTTTCTTT
TRBJ1-1 . TRBD1 TRBV18 CASSPNDREDTEAFF TGTGCCAGCTCACCTAACGACAGGGAGGACACTGAAGCTTTCTTT
TRBJ1-4 . . TRBV9 CASSVATASDEKLFF TGTGCCAGCAGCGTAGCGACTGCCAGCGATGAAAAACTGTTTTTT
TRBJ2-7 once . TRBV28 CASSSSYEQYF TGTGCCAGCAGTTCGAGTTACGAGCAGTACTTC
TRBJ2-7 . . TRBV6-1 CASNPNGGRTEQYF TGTGCCAGCAACCCCAATGGAGGCCGCACCGAGCAGTACTTC
TRBJ2-5 . TRBD2 TRBV2 CASSVPGLAGVPSSQETQYF TGTGCCAGCAGTGTTCCGGGACTAGCGGGAGTTCCCTCCTCGCAAGAGACCCAGTACTTC
TRBJ2-7 . . TRBV6-1 CASQYVGSYEQYF TGTGCCAGCCAATACGTGGGCTCCTACGAGCAGTACTTC
TRBJ2-2 few . TRBV11-2 CASSLEQAEKNGELFF TGTGCCAGCAGCTTAGAGCAAGCGGAGAAGAACGGGGAGCTGTTTTTT
TRBJ2-3 once . TRBV11-3 CASSRTSSTDTQYF TGTGCCAGCAGCCGAACTAGCAGCACAGATACGCAGTATTTT
TRBJ2-1 . . TRBV6-1 CASSPGQYNEQFF TGTGCCAGCAGTCCAGGACAGTACAATGAGCAGTTCTTC
TRBJ1-1 few TRBD1 TRBV2 CASRVQGPLTEAFF TGTGCCAGCAGGGTACAGGGGCCACTCACTGAAGCTTTCTTT
TRBJ2-7 . TRBD2 TRBV28 CASSSGLVGYEQYF TGTGCCAGCAGTTCGGGACTAGTGGGATACGAGCAGTACTTC
TRBJ2-3 . TRBD2 TRBV9 CASSVGTSGTDTQYF TGTGCCAGCAGCGTAGGGACTAGCGGCACAGATACGCAGTATTTT
TRBJ2-5 . . TRBV7-9 CASSLVGRQETQYF TGTGCCAGCAGCTTAGTAGGCAGGCAAGAGACCCAGTACTTC
TRBJ2-1 . TRBD2 TRBV27 CASSFSSGAFNEQFF TGTGCCAGCAGTTTTTCTAGCGGGGCCTTCAATGAGCAGTTCTTC
TRBJ2-2 . TRBD1 TRBV9 CASRGQGSTGELFF TGTGCCAGCAGGGGACAGGGGTCCACCGGGGAGCTGTTTTTT
TRBJ1-2 . . TRBV28 CASSFWGGGYTF TGTGCCAGCAGTTTCTGGGGAGGTGGCTACACCTTC
TRBJ2-7 once TRBD1 TRBV2 CATGTGVHEQYF TGTGCCACCGGGACAGGGGTCCACGAGCAGTACTTC
TRBJ2-7 once TRBD2 TRBV2 CASKPTSGELYGQYF TGTGCCAGCAAGCCTACTAGCGGGGAACTCTACGGGCAGTACTTC
TRBJ2-3 . TRBD2 TRBV29-1 CSAGLAMSTDTQYF TGCAGCGCGGGACTAGCGATGAGCACAGATACGCAGTATTTT
TRBJ1-3 few . TRBV18 CASSPSSPVYSGNTIYF TGTGCCAGCTCACCATCTTCGCCGGTCTACTCTGGAAACACCATATATTTT
TRBJ1-1 . . TRBV28 CASSYPGNTEAFF TGTGCCAGCAGTTACCCAGGGAACACTGAAGCTTTCTTT
TRBJ2-1 few TRBD2 TRBV27 CASSNSGTSGRYNEQFF TGTGCCAGCAGTAACTCCGGGACTAGCGGGAGGTACAATGAGCAGTTCTTC
TRBJ2-4 . . TRBV5-1 CASSLDSAKNIQYF TGCGCCAGCAGCTTGGACTCAGCCAAAAACATTCAGTACTTC
TRBJ1-5 . . TRBV7-8 CASSSLPQGSNQPQHF TGTGCCAGCAGTTCCCTCCCACAGGGTAGCAATCAGCCCCAGCATTTT
TRBJ1-2 once . TRBV10-3 CAISESPEPGNYGYTF TGTGCCATCAGTGAGTCCCCAGAACCGGGAAACTATGGCTACACCTTC
TRBJ2-3 once TRBD1 TRBV18 CASSPSPYTGESTDTQYF TGTGCCAGCTCACCCTCCCCCTATACAGGGGAAAGTACAGATACGCAGTATTTT
TRBJ2-1 . TRBD2 TRBV19 CASSKVGGSYNEQFF TGTGCCAGTAGTAAGGTGGGAGGGTCCTACAATGAGCAGTTCTTC